This T cell receptor beta chain derives from a study of control samples from healthy donors and cancer patients. The assay was immunoSEQ multiplex PCR, and TCRdb's table has in-frame clones only and misses some. The data contain about 89,000 clones, 70% to 90% of them singletons. This CDR3 spans 15 amino acids. Sequencing was carried out using blood. The receptor was isolated from a middle-aged woman in good health. J is TRBJ1-1 and V is TRBV7-5; TRBD1, the table's D call, lacks a check against the DNA. TRBV7-5 is annotated as a pseudogene. The CDR3 DNA is TGTGCCAGAAGCCTAAGACAGGGCAGGAACACTGAAGCTTTCTTT. Protein sequence: CARSLRQGRNTEAFF.